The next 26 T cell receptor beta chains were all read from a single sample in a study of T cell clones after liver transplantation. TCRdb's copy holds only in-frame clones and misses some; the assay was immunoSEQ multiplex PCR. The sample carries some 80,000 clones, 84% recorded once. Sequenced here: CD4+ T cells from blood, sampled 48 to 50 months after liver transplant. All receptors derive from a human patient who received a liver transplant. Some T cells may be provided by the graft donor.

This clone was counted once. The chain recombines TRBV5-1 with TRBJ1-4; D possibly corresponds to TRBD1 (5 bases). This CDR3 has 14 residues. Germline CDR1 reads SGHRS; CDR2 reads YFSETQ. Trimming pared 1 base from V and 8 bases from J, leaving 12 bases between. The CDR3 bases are TGCGCCAGCAGCTTGCAGGGAAGTCGGGAAAAACTGTTTTTT. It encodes CASSLQGSREKLFF. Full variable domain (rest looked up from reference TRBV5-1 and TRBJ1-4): KAGVTQTPRYLIKTRGQQVTLSCSPISGHRSVSWYQQTPGQGLQFLFEYFSETQRNKGNFPGRFSGRQFSNSRSEMNVSTLELGDSALYLCASSLQGSREKLFFGSGTQLSVL.

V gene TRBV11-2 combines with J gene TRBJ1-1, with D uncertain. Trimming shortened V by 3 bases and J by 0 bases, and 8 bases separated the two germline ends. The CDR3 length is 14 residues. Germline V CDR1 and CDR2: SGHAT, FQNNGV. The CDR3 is CASSFAGLNTEAFF. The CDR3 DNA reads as TGTGCCAGCAGCTTTGCTGGCCTGAACACTGAAGCTTTCTTT.

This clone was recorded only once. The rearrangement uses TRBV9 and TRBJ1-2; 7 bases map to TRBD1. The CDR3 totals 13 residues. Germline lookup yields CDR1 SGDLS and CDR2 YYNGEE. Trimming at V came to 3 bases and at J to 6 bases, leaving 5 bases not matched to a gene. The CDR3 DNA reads TGTGCCAGCAGCGATACAGGGGACAATGGCTACACCTTC. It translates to CASSDTGDNGYTF.

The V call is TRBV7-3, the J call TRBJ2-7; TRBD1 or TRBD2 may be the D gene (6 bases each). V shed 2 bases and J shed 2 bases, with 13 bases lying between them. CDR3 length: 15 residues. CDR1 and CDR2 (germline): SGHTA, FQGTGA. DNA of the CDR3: TGTGCCAGCAGCTTAGGATCGGGGGCGACCTACGAGCAGTACTTC. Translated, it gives CASSLGSGATYEQYF.

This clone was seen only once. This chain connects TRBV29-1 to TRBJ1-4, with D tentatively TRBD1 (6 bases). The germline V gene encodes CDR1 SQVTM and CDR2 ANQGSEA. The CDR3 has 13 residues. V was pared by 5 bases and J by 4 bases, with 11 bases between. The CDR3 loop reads CSVLKGVNEKLFF. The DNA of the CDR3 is TGCAGCGTTCTGAAGGGGGTTAATGAAAAACTGTTTTTT. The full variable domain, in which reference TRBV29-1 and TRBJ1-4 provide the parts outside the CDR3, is SAVISQKPSRDICQRGTSLTIQCQVDSQVTMMFWYRQQPGQSLTLIATANQGSEATYESGFVIDKFPISRPNLTFSTLTVSNMSPEDSSIYLCSVLKGVNEKLFFGSGTQLSVL.

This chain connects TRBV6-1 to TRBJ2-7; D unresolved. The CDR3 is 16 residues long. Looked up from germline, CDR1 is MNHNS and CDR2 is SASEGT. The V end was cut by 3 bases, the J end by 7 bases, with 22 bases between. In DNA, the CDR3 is TGTGCCAGCAGTGACATGAAAGGACGTTCCGCTGGGGAGCAGTACTTC. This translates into CASSDMKGRSAGEQYF.

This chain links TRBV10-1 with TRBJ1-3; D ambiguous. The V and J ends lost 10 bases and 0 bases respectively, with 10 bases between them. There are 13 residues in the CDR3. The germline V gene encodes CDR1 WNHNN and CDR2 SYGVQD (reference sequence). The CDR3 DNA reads TGCGCCACCCCAGACCTCTCTGGAAACACCATATATTTT. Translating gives CATPDLSGNTIYF.

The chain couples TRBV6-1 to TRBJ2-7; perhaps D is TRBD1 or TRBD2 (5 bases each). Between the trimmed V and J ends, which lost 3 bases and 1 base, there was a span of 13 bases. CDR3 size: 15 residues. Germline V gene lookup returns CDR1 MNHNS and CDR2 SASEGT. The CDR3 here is CASSEGPFLSYEQYF. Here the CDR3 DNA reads TGTGCCAGCAGTGAGGGACCTTTCTTGTCCTACGAGCAGTACTTC.

CDR3 region: CASSLRSGVGTQYF. The CDR3 region has the DNA TGTGCCAGCAGCTTGCGTTCCGGGGTTGGTACGCAGTATTTT. V and J are TRBV5-4 and TRBJ2-3; possible D gene TRBD2, 5 bases. This CDR3 has 14 residues. Trimming cost V 1 base and J 8 bases, with 14 bases left between them. Per the germline V gene, CDR1 is SGHNT and CDR2 is YYREEE (reference sequence).

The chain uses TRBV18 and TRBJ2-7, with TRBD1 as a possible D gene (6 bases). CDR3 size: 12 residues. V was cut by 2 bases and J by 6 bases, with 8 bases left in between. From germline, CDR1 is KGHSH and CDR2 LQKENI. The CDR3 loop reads CASSPDRSEQYF. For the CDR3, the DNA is TGTGCCAGCTCACCAGACAGGTCCGAGCAGTACTTC.

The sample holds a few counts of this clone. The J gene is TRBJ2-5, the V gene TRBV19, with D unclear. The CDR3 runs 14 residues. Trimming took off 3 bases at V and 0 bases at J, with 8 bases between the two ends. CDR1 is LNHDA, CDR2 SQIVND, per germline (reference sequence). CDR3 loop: CASSMGRDQETQYF. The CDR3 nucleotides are TGTGCCAGTAGTATGGGTAGGGACCAAGAGACCCAGTACTTC.

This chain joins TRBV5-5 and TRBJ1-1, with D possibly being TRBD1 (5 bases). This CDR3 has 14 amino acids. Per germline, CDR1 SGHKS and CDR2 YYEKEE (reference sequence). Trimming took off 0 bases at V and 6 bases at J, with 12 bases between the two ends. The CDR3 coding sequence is TGTGCCAGCAGCTTGGCCTATGGGACGGCTGAAGCTTTCTTT. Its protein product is CASSLAYGTAEAFF.

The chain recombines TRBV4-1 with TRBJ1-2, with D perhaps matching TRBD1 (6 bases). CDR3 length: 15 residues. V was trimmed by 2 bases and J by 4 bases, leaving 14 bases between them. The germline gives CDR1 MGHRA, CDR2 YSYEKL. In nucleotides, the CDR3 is TGCGCCAGCAGCCAACCAGGGGCGGGAGGCTATGGCTACACCTTC. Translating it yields CASSQPGAGGYGYTF.

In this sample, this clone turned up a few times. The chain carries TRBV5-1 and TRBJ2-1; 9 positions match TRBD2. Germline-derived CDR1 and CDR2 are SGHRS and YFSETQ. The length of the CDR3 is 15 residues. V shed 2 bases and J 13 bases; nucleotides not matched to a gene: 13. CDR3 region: CASSFGSGRRQEQFF. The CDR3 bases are TGCGCCAGCAGCTTCGGTAGCGGGAGACGTCAGGAACAGTTCTTC.

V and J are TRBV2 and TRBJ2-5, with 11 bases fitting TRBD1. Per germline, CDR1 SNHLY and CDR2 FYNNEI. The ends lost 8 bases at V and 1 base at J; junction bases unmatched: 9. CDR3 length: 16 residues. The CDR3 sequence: CASRDRGSLGQETQYF. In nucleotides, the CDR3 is TGTGCCAGCCGGGACAGGGGGTCCCTAGGCCAAGAGACCCAGTACTTC.

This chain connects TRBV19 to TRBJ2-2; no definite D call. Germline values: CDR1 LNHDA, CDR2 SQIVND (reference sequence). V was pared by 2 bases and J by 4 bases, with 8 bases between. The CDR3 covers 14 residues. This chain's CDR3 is CASSIRTPTGELFF. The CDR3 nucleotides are TGTGCCAGTAGTATACGGACCCCCACCGGGGAGCTGTTTTTT.

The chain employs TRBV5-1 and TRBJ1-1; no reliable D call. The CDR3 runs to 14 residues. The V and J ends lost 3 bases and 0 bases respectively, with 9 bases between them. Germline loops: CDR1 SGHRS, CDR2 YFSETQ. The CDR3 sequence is CASSSELVNTEAFF. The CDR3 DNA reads TGCGCCAGCAGCTCTGAATTGGTGAACACTGAAGCTTTCTTT.

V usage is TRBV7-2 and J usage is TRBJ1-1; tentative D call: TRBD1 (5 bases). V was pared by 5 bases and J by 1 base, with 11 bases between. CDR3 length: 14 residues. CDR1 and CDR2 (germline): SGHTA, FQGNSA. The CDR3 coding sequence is TGTGCCAGCAGCCCGGGACTTTGGAACACTGAAGCTTTCTTT. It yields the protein CASSPGLWNTEAFF.

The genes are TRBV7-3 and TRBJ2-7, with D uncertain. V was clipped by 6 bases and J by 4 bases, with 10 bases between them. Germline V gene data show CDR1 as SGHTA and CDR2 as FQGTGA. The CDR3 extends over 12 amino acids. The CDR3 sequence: CASSPRIYEQYF. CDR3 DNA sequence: TGTGCCAGCAGTCCCCGCATTTACGAGCAGTACTTC.

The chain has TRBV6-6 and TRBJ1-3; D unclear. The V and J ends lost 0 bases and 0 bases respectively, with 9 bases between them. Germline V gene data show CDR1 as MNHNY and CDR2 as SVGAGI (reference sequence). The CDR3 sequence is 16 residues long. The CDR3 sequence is CASSYSDSPSGNTIYF. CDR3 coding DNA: TGTGCCAGCAGTTACTCGGACTCTCCCTCTGGAAACACCATATATTTT.

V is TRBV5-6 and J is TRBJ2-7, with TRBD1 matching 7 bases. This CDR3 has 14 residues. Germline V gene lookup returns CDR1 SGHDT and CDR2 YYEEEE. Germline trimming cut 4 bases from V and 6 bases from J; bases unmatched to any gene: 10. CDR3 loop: CASSLTGLLGEQYF. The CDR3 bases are TGTGCCAGCAGCCTGACAGGGCTCCTAGGCGAGCAGTACTTC.

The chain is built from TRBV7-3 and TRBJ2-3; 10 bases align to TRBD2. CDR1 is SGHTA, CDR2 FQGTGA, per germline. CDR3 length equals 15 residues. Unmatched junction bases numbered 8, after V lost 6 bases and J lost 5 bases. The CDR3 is CASSTAGGPGDTQYF. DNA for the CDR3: TGTGCCAGCAGTACAGCGGGGGGGCCAGGAGATACGCAGTATTTT.

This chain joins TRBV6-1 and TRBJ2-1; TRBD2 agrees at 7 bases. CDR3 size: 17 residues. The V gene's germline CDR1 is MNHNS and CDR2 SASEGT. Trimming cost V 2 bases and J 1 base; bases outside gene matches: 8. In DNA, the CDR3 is TGTGCCAGCAGTGAATATGGGGCTAGCGGTTCCTACAATGAGCAGTTCTTC. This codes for CASSEYGASGSYNEQFF.

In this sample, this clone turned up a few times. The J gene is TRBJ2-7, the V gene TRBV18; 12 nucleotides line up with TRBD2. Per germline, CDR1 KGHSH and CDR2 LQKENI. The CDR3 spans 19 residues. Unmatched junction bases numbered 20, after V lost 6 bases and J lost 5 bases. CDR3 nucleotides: TGTGCCAGCTCCCAGGAGACTAGCGGGAGTGTTCTGGAATTCGACGAGCAGTACTTC. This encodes CASSQETSGSVLEFDEQYF.

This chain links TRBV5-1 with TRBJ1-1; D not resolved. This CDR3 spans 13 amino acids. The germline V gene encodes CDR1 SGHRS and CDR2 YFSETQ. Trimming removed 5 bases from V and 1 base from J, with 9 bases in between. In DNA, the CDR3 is TGCGCCAGCAGTTCGACGGGGAACACTGAAGCTTTCTTT. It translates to CASSSTGNTEAFF.

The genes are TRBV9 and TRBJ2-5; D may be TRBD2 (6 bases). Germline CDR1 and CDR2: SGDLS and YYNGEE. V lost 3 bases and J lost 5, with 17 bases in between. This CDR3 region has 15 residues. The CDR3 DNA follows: TGTGCCAGCAGCGACGGGACTCGAAGTGGGGAGACCCAGTACTTC. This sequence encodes CASSDGTRSGETQYF.